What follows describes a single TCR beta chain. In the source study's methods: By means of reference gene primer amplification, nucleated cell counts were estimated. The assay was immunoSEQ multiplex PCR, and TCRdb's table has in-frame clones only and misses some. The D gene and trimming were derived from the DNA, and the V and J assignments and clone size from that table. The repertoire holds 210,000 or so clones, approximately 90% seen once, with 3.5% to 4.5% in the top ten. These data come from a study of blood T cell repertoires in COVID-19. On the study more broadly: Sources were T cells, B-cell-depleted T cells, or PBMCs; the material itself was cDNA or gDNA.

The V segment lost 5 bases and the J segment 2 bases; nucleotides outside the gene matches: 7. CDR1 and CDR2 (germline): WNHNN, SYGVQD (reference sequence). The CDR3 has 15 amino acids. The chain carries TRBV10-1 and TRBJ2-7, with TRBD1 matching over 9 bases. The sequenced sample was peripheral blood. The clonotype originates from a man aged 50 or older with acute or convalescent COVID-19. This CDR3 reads CASSPDRGTTYEQYF. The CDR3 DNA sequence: TGCGCCAGCAGTCCGGACAGGGGAACTACCTACGAGCAGTACTTC.